This T cell receptor (beta chain) was documented in a study of blood T cell repertoires in COVID-19. Study context: Acute and convalescent COVID-19 specimens originated in the United States, Italy and Spain. T cells, B-cell-depleted T cells, or PBMCs provided the cDNA or gDNA that served as material.

V lost 5 bases to trimming and J lost 9 bases; unmatched junction nucleotides: 8. This CDR3 is 15 amino acids long. Germline V CDR1 and CDR2: LNHDA, SQIVND (reference sequence). This table comes from immunoSEQ multiplex PCR, and its TCRdb copy is limited to in-frame clones, with some not included. The sample has under 250,000 clones; approximately 86% are singletons. The specimen sequenced was peripheral blood. The chain couples TRBV19 to TRBJ2-1; TRBD1 agrees at 12 bases. The receptor was isolated from an elderly man with acute or convalescent COVID-19. CDR3: CASSPGTGGWGEQFF. For the CDR3, the DNA is TGTGCCAGTAGTCCCGGGACAGGGGGCTGGGGTGAGCAGTTCTTC.